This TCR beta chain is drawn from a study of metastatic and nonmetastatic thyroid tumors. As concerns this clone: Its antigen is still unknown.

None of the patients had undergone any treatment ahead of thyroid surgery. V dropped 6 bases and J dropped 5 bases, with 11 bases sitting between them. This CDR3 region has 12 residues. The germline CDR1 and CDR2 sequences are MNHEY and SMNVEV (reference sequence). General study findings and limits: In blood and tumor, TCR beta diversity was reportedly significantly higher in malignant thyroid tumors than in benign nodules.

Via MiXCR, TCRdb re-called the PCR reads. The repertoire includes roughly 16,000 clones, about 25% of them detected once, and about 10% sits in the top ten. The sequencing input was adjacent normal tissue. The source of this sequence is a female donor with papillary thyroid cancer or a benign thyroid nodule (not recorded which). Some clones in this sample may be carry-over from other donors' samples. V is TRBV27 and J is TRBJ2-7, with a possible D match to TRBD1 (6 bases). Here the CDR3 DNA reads TGTGCCAGCAGGACAGGCTACCACGAGCAGTACTTC. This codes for CASRTGYHEQYF.